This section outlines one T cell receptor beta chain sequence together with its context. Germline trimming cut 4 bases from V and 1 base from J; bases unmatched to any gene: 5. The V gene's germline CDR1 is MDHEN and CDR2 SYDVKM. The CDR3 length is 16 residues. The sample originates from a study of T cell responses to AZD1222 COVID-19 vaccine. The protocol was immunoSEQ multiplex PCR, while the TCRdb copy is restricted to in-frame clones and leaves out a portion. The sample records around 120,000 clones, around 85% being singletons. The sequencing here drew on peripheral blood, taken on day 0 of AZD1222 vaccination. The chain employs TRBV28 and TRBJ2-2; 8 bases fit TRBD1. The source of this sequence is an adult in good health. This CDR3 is CASSSGGAGNTGELFF. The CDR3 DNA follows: TGTGCCAGCAGTTCAGGGGGCGCGGGGAACACCGGGGAGCTGTTTTTT.